Listed here are 11 T cell receptor beta chains from one sample, sequenced in a study of T-cell reconstitution after alpha-beta-depleted transplantation in children. Preparation of the TCRbeta library used unique molecular identifiers. TCRdb fed the PCR reads into MiXCR, producing one record per CDR3 protein. The profile covers hundreds of thousands of distinct CDR3 sequences, with 8% to 11% appearing a single time and less than 5% taken by the ten largest. The starting material was PBMCs from the stem cell graft donor, obtained from the stem cell graft. The receptors originated from a human donor who donated a stem cell graft to a child with acute myeloid leukemia.

This clonotype was recorded many times. The chain is built from TRBV28 and TRBJ1-1; D gene uncertain. Trimming took 5 bases from V and 7 from J, leaving 14 bases between them. The germline gives CDR1 MDHEN, CDR2 SYDVKM. This CDR3 is 13 amino acids long. The chain's CDR3 is CASSAYGPYEAFF. The CDR3 DNA follows: TGTGCCAGCAGTGCTTACGGGCCATATGAAGCTTTCTTT.

In this sample, this clonotype turned up a few times. The chain has TRBV28 and TRBJ2-5; D is ambiguous. Germline assignment: CDR1 MDHEN and CDR2 SYDVKM. V was trimmed by 6 bases and J by 5 bases, leaving 13 bases between them. The CDR3 sequence is 13 residues long. CDR3 protein: CASSRATRETQYF. As DNA, the CDR3 is TGTGCCAGCAGCAGAGCCACCCGGGAGACCCAGTACTTC.

At least ten counts were recorded for this clonotype. CDR3 coding DNA: TGCAGCTTACTAGCGGAGAGCACAGATACGCAGTATTTT. It yields the protein CSLLAESTDTQYF. The chain is built from TRBV29-1 and TRBJ2-3; 8 bases fit TRBD2. V was clipped by 8 bases and J by 0 bases; unmatched bases: 4. The CDR3 spans 13 residues. CDR1 and CDR2 (germline): SQVTM, ANQGSEA.

This sequence joins TRBV12-3 or TRBV12-4 and TRBJ2-7, with 11 bases lining up with TRBD2. The CDR3 consists of 15 residues. V gave up 6 bases and J gave up 4 bases; unmatched junction bases: 8. CDR3 loop: CASRPTSGRGYEQYF. In DNA, the CDR3 is TGTGCCAGCAGGCCAACTAGCGGGAGAGGTTACGAGCAGTACTTC.

This chain connects TRBV5-1 to TRBJ2-3, with D unclear. The CDR3 totals 13 residues. The germline gives CDR1 SGHRS, CDR2 YFSETQ. Deletions cut 4 bases from V and 0 bases from J, with 6 bases between. The CDR3 loop is CASSPWSTDTQYF. In DNA, the CDR3 is TGCGCCAGCAGCCCATGGAGCACAGATACGCAGTATTTT.

The chain links TRBV10-3 to TRBJ2-1; 7 bases are a match to TRBD2. CDR1 ENHRY and CDR2 SYGVKD come from the germline V gene. The CDR3 sequence is 15 residues long. J was trimmed by 4 bases and V by 8 bases; bases with no gene match: 11. The CDR3: CAIREAGVLYNEQFF. The CDR3, as DNA: TGTGCCATCCGGGAGGCGGGAGTCCTATACAATGAGCAGTTCTTC.

This clonotype appeared a few times. The chain couples TRBV9 to TRBJ2-3; the match to TRBD2 covers 7 bases. Germline CDR1 is SGDLS and CDR2 is YYNGEE. J was trimmed by 0 bases and V by 4 bases; bases with no gene match: 11. The CDR3 covers 17 residues. The CDR3 reads CASSRSGAGSSTDTQYF. CDR3 in DNA: TGTGCCAGCAGCCGAAGTGGAGCGGGATCTAGCACAGATACGCAGTATTTT.

This clonotype appeared many times. The genes are TRBV12-3 or TRBV12-4 and TRBJ2-7; 13 bases match TRBD2. J gave up 5 bases and V 6 bases, and 4 bases lay outside the gene matches. The CDR3 covers 14 residues. The CDR3 reads CASSSGLAGDEQYF. DNA of the CDR3: TGTGCCAGCAGCTCCGGACTAGCGGGAGACGAGCAGTACTTC.

This clonotype came up a few times. The rearrangement joins TRBV4-2 to TRBJ2-6; 8 nucleotides match TRBD1. Unmatched junction bases numbered 6, after V lost 1 base and J lost 1 base. The CDR3 covers 18 residues. The germline gives CDR1 LGHNA, CDR2 YNFKEQ. CDR3 nucleotides: TGTGCCAGCAGCCAAGGCCAGGGGGCAATGTCTGGGGCCAACGTCCTGACTTTC. Amino acid sequence: CASSQGQGAMSGANVLTF.

This clonotype has just a few counts. V gene TRBV20-1 combines with J gene TRBJ2-1, with TRBD1 matching 7 bases. The trim removed 0 bases at V and 11 bases at J, leaving 10 bases unmatched. This CDR3 comprises 14 residues. The V gene's germline CDR1 is DFQATT and CDR2 SNEGSKA (reference sequence). Here the CDR3 DNA reads TGCAGTGCTAGAGACCGCTCCGGGACAGCTAAGCAGTTCTTC. It encodes CSARDRSGTAKQFF.

This clonotype was picked up many times. The chain is built from TRBV12-3 or TRBV12-4 and TRBJ2-5; 8 bases line up with TRBD2. The J segment lost 1 base and the V segment lost 5 bases, leaving 6 bases of the junction unmatched. This CDR3 comprises 15 residues. The DNA of the CDR3 is TGTGCCAGCAGTAGGGGGGGGACTAGCCAAGAGACCCAGTACTTC. Encoded protein: CASSRGGTSQETQYF.